These T cell receptor beta chains were read from a single sample in a study of blood T cells in healthy people across ages. TCRdb called the 5' RACE reads again in MiXCR, with one record for every CDR3 protein. In the table there are 850,000 to 1,100,000 distinct CDR3 sequences, around two fifths of which are singletons. Source material: blood. The receptors come from a man aged 18 to 29 in good health. Each CDR3 is given with its conserved first and last residue. Each record gives: J gene, V gene, CDR3 protein.

>TRBJ2-1|TRBV7-3
CASSLDGGLYNEQFF
>TRBJ1-1|TRBV10-3
CAISTNRGNTEAFF
>TRBJ1-2|TRBV4-1
CASSQGHREAYGYTF
>TRBJ1-4|TRBV7-2
CASSLTGGAGKLFF
>TRBJ2-2|TRBV6-6
CASSTLAGADTGELFF
>TRBJ2-5|TRBV5-6
CASSLTKTQYF
>TRBJ2-3|TRBV29-1
CSVEGLAGTDTQYF
>TRBJ1-4|TRBV10-3
CAISDAGEKLFF
>TRBJ1-2|TRBV6-6
CASSPGGFNYGYTF
>TRBJ2-5|TRBV6-1
CASRSISGLETQYF
>TRBJ2-1|TRBV12-3/TRBV12-4
CASSLPRRNNEQFF
>.|TRBV6-6
CASRAGQGPYNEQYF
>TRBJ2-5|TRBV20-1
CSASSGTGETQYF
>TRBJ2-2|TRBV4-1
CASSQIQGTLNTGELFF
>TRBJ1-2|TRBV7-2
CASSSTAHYGYTF
>TRBJ1-2|TRBV4-1
CASSQPTGVRNGYTF
>TRBJ2-1|TRBV4-2
CASSQGGVGRGANEQFF
>TRBJ2-1|TRBV7-8
CASSFARRLASNEQFF
>TRBJ1-1|TRBV4-3
CASSQMTGGTEAFF
>TRBJ1-1|TRBV2
CASSEEDAEAFF
>TRBJ1-1|TRBV10-3
CAISELGVPNTEAFF
>.|TRBV9
CASSLRDSPYNEQYF
>TRBJ2-3|TRBV9
CASSVVAPGQDEVDTDTQYF
>TRBJ2-2|TRBV29-1
CSVEDLTGNTGELFF
>TRBJ2-3|TRBV13
CASSFRVGSSTDTQYF
>TRBJ2-2|TRBV5-1
CASSLRASGDTGELFF
>TRBJ2-3|TRBV18
CASSPPPDTQYF
>TRBJ2-3|TRBV5-4
CASSSRLAGPDTQYF
>TRBJ1-2|TRBV4-1
CASSQDVDRYYTF
>TRBJ2-2|TRBV12-3/TRBV12-4
CASSSDPTESNTGELFF
>TRBJ2-2|TRBV7-2
CASSLEATTLRELFF
>TRBJ2-7|TRBV29-1
CSVETPDRVTYEQYF
>TRBJ1-1|TRBV20-1
CSAVSDMGATEAFF
>TRBJ1-1|TRBV7-9
CASLRDTYTEAFF
>TRBJ2-1|TRBV2
CASSDRSRFNEQFF
>TRBJ2-1|TRBV12-3/TRBV12-4
CASSLASGGAPQQFF
>TRBJ2-1|TRBV24-1
CATSDPSTGTAYNEQFF
>TRBJ1-5|TRBV12-3/TRBV12-4
CASSADNFLPQHF
>TRBJ2-3|TRBV2
CASNELGQGVDTQYF
>TRBJ2-6|TRBV6-5
CASSLEGRGSGANVLTF
>TRBJ1-1|TRBV4-1
CASSQWFGLGNTEAFF
>TRBJ1-6|TRBV20-1
CSATGQGDSPLHF
>TRBJ1-4|TRBV12-3/TRBV12-4
CASSPPGRYEKLFF
>TRBJ1-1|TRBV28
CASSLSLPGRGAFF
>TRBJ2-3|TRBV5-4
CASSSPGGRGTDTQYF
>TRBJ2-4|TRBV6-5
CASGPSGGKNIQYF
>TRBJ2-2|TRBV20-1
CSARKGDLNTGELFF
>TRBJ2-3|TRBV12-3/TRBV12-4
CASSHPGPTTDTQYF
>TRBJ1-2|TRBV12-3/TRBV12-4
CASSRTQGAGGYTF
>TRBJ1-6|TRBV7-2
CASSLADLRALHF
>TRBJ1-4|TRBV28
CASSRTGVRNEKLFF
>TRBJ2-5|TRBV14
CASSQLGTRKETQYF
>TRBJ2-7|TRBV5-5
CASSLGTALVAQYF
>TRBJ2-7|TRBV30
CAWSTTLEQYF
>TRBJ1-5|TRBV6-6
CASSYVGDQPQHF